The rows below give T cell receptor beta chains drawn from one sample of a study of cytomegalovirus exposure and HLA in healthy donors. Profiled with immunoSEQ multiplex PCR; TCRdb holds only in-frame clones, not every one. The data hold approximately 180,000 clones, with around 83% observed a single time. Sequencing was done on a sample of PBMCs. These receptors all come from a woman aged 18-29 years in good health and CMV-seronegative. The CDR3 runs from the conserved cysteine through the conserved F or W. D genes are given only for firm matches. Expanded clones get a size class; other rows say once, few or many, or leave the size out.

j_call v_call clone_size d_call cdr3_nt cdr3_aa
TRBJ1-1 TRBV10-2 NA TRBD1 TGCGCCAGCAGGCCCCCCCGGACAGGTGAAACTGAAGCTTTCTTT CASRPPRTGETEAFF
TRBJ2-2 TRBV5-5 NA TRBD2 TGTGCCAGCAGCTTGGAAGTGGTAGCGGGAGCGACCGGGGAGCTGTTTTTT CASSLEVVAGATGELFF
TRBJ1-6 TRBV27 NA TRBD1 TGTGCCAGCAGTCTCGGACAGGGATATTCACCCCTCCACTTT CASSLGQGYSPLHF
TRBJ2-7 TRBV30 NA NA TGTGCCTGGAGTGTAGATTTTCACAGCACCTACGAGCAGTACTTC CAWSVDFHSTYEQYF
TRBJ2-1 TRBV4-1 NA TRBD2 TGCGCCAGCACGGCAGTAGCGGGAGAAATTGAGCAGTTCTTC CASTAVAGEIEQFF
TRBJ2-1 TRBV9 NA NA TGTGCCAGCAGCCTTCTCGGAGGGGAGACCCGGCAGTTCTTC CASSLLGGETRQFF
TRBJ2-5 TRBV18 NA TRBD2 TGTGCCAGCTCCCCGGGGGGGTACCAAGAGACCCAGTACTTC CASSPGGYQETQYF
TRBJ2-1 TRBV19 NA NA TGTGCCAGTAGTAGCGGGGTGAACTACAATGAGCAGTTCTTC CASSSGVNYNEQFF
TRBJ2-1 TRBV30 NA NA TGTGCCTGGACCACTGCCTACAATGAGCAGTTCTTC CAWTTAYNEQFF
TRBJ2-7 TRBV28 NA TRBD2 TGTGCCAGCAGTTTTGCGGGAGGGGGTTACGAGCAGTACTTC CASSFAGGGYEQYF
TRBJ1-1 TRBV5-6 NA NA TGTGCCAGCAGCCCGACGGGGGGAGCTGAAGCTTTCTTT CASSPTGGAEAFF
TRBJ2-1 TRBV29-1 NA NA TGCAGCGCACCACTAGGTTGGAATGAGCAGTTCTTC CSAPLGWNEQFF
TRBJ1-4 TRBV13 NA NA TGTGCCAGCAGCCCCCGCTCGGGGGGGAAAAATGAAAAACTGTTTTTT CASSPRSGGKNEKLFF
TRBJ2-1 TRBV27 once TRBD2 TGTGCCAGCAGTTTGTCGTTAGCGGGTTACAATGAGCAGTTCTTC CASSLSLAGYNEQFF
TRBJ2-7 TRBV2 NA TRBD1 TGTGCCAGCAGTGACAACGGCGTGGGGACAGGGGCGTGCGAGCAGTACTTC CASSDNGVGTGACEQYF
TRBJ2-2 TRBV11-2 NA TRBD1 TGTGCCAGCAGTCTTGAGGGACAGGGGAACACCGGGGAGCTGTTTTTT CASSLEGQGNTGELFF
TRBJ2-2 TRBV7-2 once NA TGTGCCAGCAGCCCAAAAGCGGGGAACACCGGGGAGCTGTTTTTT CASSPKAGNTGELFF
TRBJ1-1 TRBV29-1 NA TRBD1 TGCAGCGTAAACAAACAGGGGTACACTGAAGCTTTCTTT CSVNKQGYTEAFF
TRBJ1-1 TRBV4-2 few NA TGTGCCAGCAGCCAAGTACCTGTCGGGGGTATTATGAACACTGAAGCTTTCTTT CASSQVPVGGIMNTEAFF
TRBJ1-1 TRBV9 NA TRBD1 TGTGCCAGCAGCGGAGGGACAGGGAGTACTGAAGCTTTCTTT CASSGGTGSTEAFF
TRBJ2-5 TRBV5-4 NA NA TGTGCCAGCAGCTTGGTTACTAGCCAAGAGACCCAGTACTTC CASSLVTSQETQYF
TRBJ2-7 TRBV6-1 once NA TGTGCCAGCAGTGAAGCGGAGGACGAGCAGTACTTC CASSEAEDEQYF
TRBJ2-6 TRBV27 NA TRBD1 TGTGCCAGCAGAGGGGGCGCTGGGGCCAACGTCCTGACTTTC CASRGGAGANVLTF
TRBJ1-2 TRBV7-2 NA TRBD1 TGTGCCAGCAGCCCTGGGACAGTACCCTATGGCTACACCTTC CASSPGTVPYGYTF
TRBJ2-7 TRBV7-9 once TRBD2 TGTGCCAGCGCCCCCCCGGACGGCGGGAGGCCCCCTCTCGAGCAGTACTTC CASAPPDGGRPPLEQYF
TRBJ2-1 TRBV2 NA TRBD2 TGTGCCAGCAGCCTGACTAGCGGAGGGAACAATGAGCAGTTCTTC CASSLTSGGNNEQFF
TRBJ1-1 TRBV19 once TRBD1 TGTGCCAGTAGTCTTGGACAGGGGGCTGTCGCTGAAGCTTTCTTT CASSLGQGAVAEAFF
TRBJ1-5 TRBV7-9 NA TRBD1 TGTGCCAGCAGCTCCCTCCCCAGACAGGGTAAGGTCGAGCCCCAGCATTTT CASSSLPRQGKVEPQHF
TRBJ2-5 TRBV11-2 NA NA TGTGCCAGCAGCTTATCAATCGGCTCCAGAGCGAGAGGGATCGAGACCCAGTACTTC CASSLSIGSRARGIETQYF
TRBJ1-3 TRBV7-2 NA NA TGTGCCAGCAGCTTACAGGGGCACGGAAACACCATATATTTT CASSLQGHGNTIYF
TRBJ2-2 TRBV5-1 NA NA TGCGCCAGCAGCTTGGCCGGGGGAGGAAGCGCGAACACCGGGGAGCTGTTTTTT CASSLAGGGSANTGELFF
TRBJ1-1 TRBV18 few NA TGTGCCAGCTCACCAGCAGGGCGTACTGAAGCTTTCTTT CASSPAGRTEAFF
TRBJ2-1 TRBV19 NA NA TGTGCCAGTAGTATACAGGTTGTTGGGAATGAGCAGTTCTTC CASSIQVVGNEQFF
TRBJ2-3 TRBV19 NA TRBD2 TGTGCCAGTAGTTTACTAGCGCTAGTGTCAGATACGCAGTATTTT CASSLLALVSDTQYF
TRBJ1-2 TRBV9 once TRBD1 TGTGCCAGCAGCGTAGGAAGGGGGCTTGGGGGCTACACCTTC CASSVGRGLGGYTF